This entry is about one TCR beta chain. This entry belongs to a study of T-cell memory formation after mild COVID-19. The CDR3 loop spans 16 amino acids. After removal of 3 bases from V and 0 bases from J, the junction contained 4 bases not matched to a gene. Germline loops: CDR1 KGHSH, CDR2 LQKENI. TCRdb passed the 5' RACE reads through MiXCR, listing each CDR3 protein once. The table records 550,000 to 600,000 distinct CDR3 sequences, about 20% of them present only once. The chain is built from TRBV18 and TRBJ2-2; 7 bases map to TRBD1. The sequence was collected from an adult woman who had mild COVID-19 (a few samples of this study predate the infection). Cell type and time point are not known. The sequencing sample was made of PBMCs or a T cell subset sorted from them (not recorded which). The CDR3 sequence: CASSPPGTANTGELFF. The CDR3 DNA reads as TGTGCCAGCTCACCCCCTGGGACAGCGAACACCGGGGAGCTGTTTTTT.